The 23 T cell receptor beta chains given below trace back to one sample, sequenced in a study of blood T cell repertoires in COVID-19. Assay: immunoSEQ multiplex PCR; the TCRdb copy retains only in-frame clones and omits some. The sample holds 200,000 to 250,000 clones, around 80% seen once. Sequencing input: peripheral blood. These receptor sequences come from a woman younger than 45 with COVID-19, enrolled during active disease.

The rearrangement links TRBV19 to TRBJ2-2; 9 bases align to TRBD2. This CDR3 contains 16 residues. CDR1 is LNHDA, CDR2 SQIVND, per germline (reference sequence). J was trimmed by 1 base and V by 9 bases; bases with no gene match: 9. CDR3 amino acids: CASRLGLAENTGELFF. The CDR3 DNA reads as TGTGCCAGCCGATTGGGACTAGCTGAGAACACCGGGGAGCTGTTTTTT.

The chain uses TRBV10-3 and TRBJ2-3; 10 nucleotides match TRBD2. J lost 3 bases, V lost 1 base, and 4 bases had no gene match. Germline assignment: CDR1 ENHRY and CDR2 SYGVKD. The CDR3 is 16 residues long. CDR3 DNA sequence: TGTGCCATCAGTGAGTTCAGCGGGAGGGTGACAGATACGCAGTATTTT. This sequence encodes CAISEFSGRVTDTQYF.

V gene TRBV12-5 combines with J gene TRBJ1-5; 9 nucleotides line up with TRBD1. The CDR3 is 16 residues long. The V segment lost 6 bases and the J segment 1 base; nucleotides outside the gene matches: 7. Germline V gene lookup returns CDR1 LGHNT and CDR2 FRNRAP. CDR3 sequence: CASGPETGGSNQPQHF. The DNA of the CDR3 is TGTGCTAGTGGCCCCGAGACAGGGGGAAGCAATCAGCCCCAGCATTTT.

The rearrangement links TRBV5-4 to TRBJ2-4, with D possibly matching TRBD1 (5 bases). The V end lost 1 base, the J end lost 0 bases, and 11 bases lay between the germline ends. From germline, CDR1 is SGHNT and CDR2 YYREEE (reference sequence). CDR3 length: 16 amino acids. DNA of the CDR3: TGTGCCAGCAGCTTGTCTGGGGCCACAGCCAAAAACATTCAGTACTTC. Protein: CASSLSGATAKNIQYF.

The table lists this clone with a count of one. The chain joins TRBV5-6 to TRBJ2-2; TRBD1 agrees at 9 bases. The CDR3 runs 15 residues. After removal of 2 bases from V and 6 bases from J, the junction contained 5 bases not matched to a gene. CDR1 SGHDT and CDR2 YYEEEE come from the germline V gene. The CDR3 sequence is CASSFDRGSPGELFF. The DNA for the CDR3 is TGTGCCAGCAGCTTCGACAGGGGGTCCCCCGGGGAGCTGTTTTTT.

This clone has a single count. V usage is TRBV6-2 or TRBV6-3 and J usage is TRBJ2-1, with TRBD2 matching 10 bases. The CDR3 runs to 16 residues. Looked up from germline, CDR1 is MNHEY and CDR2 is SVGEGT. V lost 0 bases, J lost 9 bases, and 8 bases stayed unmatched. This chain's CDR3 is CASSYSSQREGSEQFF. The CDR3 DNA reads TGTGCCAGCAGTTACTCATCCCAGCGGGAGGGCTCTGAGCAGTTCTTC.

This chain uses TRBV14 with TRBJ1-2; 9 nucleotides agree with TRBD1. Per germline, CDR1 SGHDN and CDR2 FVKESK. With V trimmed by 5 bases and J by 2 bases, 0 bases remained unmatched. The CDR3 spans 13 residues. This CDR3 is CASSGTGNYGYTF. DNA of the CDR3: TGTGCCAGCAGCGGGACAGGGAACTATGGCTACACCTTC.

This chain uses TRBV28 with TRBJ2-3; D perhaps matches TRBD2 (6 bases). The CDR3 has 15 residues. CDR1 is MDHEN and CDR2 is SYDVKM in the germline V gene. Trimming took off 2 bases at V and 4 bases at J, with 13 bases between the two ends. CDR3 sequence reads: CASSLMNSGSDTQYF. Here the CDR3 DNA reads TGTGCCAGCAGTTTAATGAATAGCGGTTCAGATACGCAGTATTTT.

This chain links TRBV4-3 with TRBJ1-1; a possible D gene is TRBD1 (5 bases). Trimming pared 1 base from V and 2 bases from J, leaving 11 bases between. The CDR3 is made up of 15 amino acids. Per the germline V gene, CDR1 is LGHNA and CDR2 is YSLEER. The CDR3, as DNA: TGCGCCAGCAGCCAAGCGGACACTGCTAACACTGAAGCTTTCTTT. It is translated as CASSQADTANTEAFF.

This clone was counted a single time. The rearrangement joins TRBV2 to TRBJ2-1; a possible D gene is TRBD2 (5 bases). Germline CDR1 and CDR2: SNHLY and FYNNEI. Trimming shortened V by 4 bases and J by 0 bases, and 13 bases separated the two germline ends. This CDR3 is 16 amino acids long. Here the CDR3 DNA reads TGTGCCAGCAGTGGAAAGCTGAGGGTCTCCTACAATGAGCAGTTCTTC. As protein: CASSGKLRVSYNEQFF.

The J gene is TRBJ1-2, the V gene TRBV19, with TRBD1 identical over 7 bases. The CDR3 loop spans 11 amino acids. With 10 bases clipped from V and 7 bases from J, the junction kept 6 bases outside the gene matches. Germline values: CDR1 LNHDA, CDR2 SQIVND (reference sequence). CDR3 protein: CATSQGFGYTF. The DNA of the CDR3 is TGTGCCACCTCACAGGGGTTTGGCTACACCTTC. Filled out from reference TRBV19 and TRBJ1-2, the complete variable domain reads DGGITQSPKYLFRKEGQNVTLSCEQNLNHDAMYWYRQDPGQGLRLIYYSQIVNDFQKGDIAEGYSVSREKKESFPLTVTSAQKNPTAFYLCATSQGFGYTFGSGTRLTVV.

The chain couples TRBV3-1 (or the pseudogene TRBV3-2) to TRBJ2-1; the match to TRBD2 covers 8 bases. CDR1 and CDR2 (germline): LGHDT, YNNKEL (reference sequence). The CDR3 length is 15 residues. J was trimmed by 0 bases and V by 4 bases; bases with no gene match: 2. The DNA for the CDR3 is TGTGCCAGCAGCCGTCTAGCGGGCTCCTACAATGAGCAGTTCTTC. This gives the protein CASSRLAGSYNEQFF.

The chain has TRBV4-3 and TRBJ2-1, with D perhaps matching TRBD2 (5 bases). The CDR3 is 13 residues long. Trimming took off 5 bases at V and 3 bases at J, with 8 bases between the two ends. CDR1 and CDR2 (germline): LGHNA, YSLEER. CDR3: CASSNRGYNEQFF. The CDR3 region has the DNA TGCGCCAGCAGCAACCGGGGCTACAATGAGCAGTTCTTC.

The chain employs TRBV19 and TRBJ2-1; 7 bases align to TRBD1. This CDR3 has 15 residues. V lost 0 bases to trimming and J lost 6 bases; unmatched junction nucleotides: 5. CDR1 and CDR2 from the germline V gene are LNHDA and SQIVND (reference sequence). CDR3 nucleotides: TGTGCCAGTAGTATAGAACCCGGGACAGCCAATGAGCAGTTCTTC. This gives the protein CASSIEPGTANEQFF.

V usage is TRBV2 and J usage is TRBJ2-3; D possibly corresponds to TRBD2 (6 bases). In germline, CDR1 is SNHLY, CDR2 FYNNEI. CDR3 size: 13 residues. V was clipped by 6 bases and J by 1 base, with 8 bases between them. CDR3 region: CASRLARTDTQYF. CDR3 sequence (DNA): TGTGCCAGCAGACTAGCCCGCACAGATACGCAGTATTTT.

The rearrangement joins TRBV3-1 (or the pseudogene TRBV3-2) to TRBJ1-4; the match to TRBD1 covers 7 bases. CDR3 length: 17 amino acids. Trimming cost V 1 base and J 6 bases; bases outside gene matches: 11. The V gene's germline CDR1 is LGHDT and CDR2 YNNKEL (reference sequence). The CDR3 is CASSQGGTGAIDEKLFF. CDR3 DNA: TGTGCCAGCAGCCAAGGAGGAACAGGGGCGATTGATGAAAAACTGTTTTTT.

V is TRBV19 and J is TRBJ1-1; maybe TRBD1 (5 bases). Germline CDR1 is LNHDA and CDR2 is SQIVND (reference sequence). The CDR3 loop spans 12 amino acids. The V gene lost 1 base and the J gene lost 11 bases, with 11 bases spanning the gap. DNA for the CDR3: TGTGCCAGTAGTATAGTCAGGGAGGAGGCTTTCTTT. It encodes CASSIVREEAFF.

The chain uses TRBV6-1 and TRBJ2-7, with D hard to call. V lost 3 bases and J lost 1, with 7 bases in between. This CDR3 comprises 13 residues. Germline V gene sequence: CDR1 MNHNS, CDR2 SASEGT. The CDR3 region is CASSEGRSYEQYF. The CDR3 nucleotides read TGTGCCAGCAGTGAGGGCAGGTCCTACGAGCAGTACTTC.

This chain connects TRBV6-6 to TRBJ1-2; possibly TRBD1 for D (5 bases). Germline values: CDR1 MNHNY, CDR2 SVGAGI (reference sequence). The CDR3 has 16 amino acids. The V end lost 6 bases, the J end lost 6 bases, and 23 bases lay between the germline ends. The CDR3 loop is CASSRSLILSGDGYTF. DNA for the CDR3: TGTGCCAGCAGCCGATCACTGATTCTCTCGGGGGATGGCTACACCTTC.

The J gene is TRBJ2-7, the V gene TRBV6-5; 8 bases map to TRBD2. The CDR3 runs to 15 residues. Germline values: CDR1 MNHEY, CDR2 SVGAGI. Trimming took 4 bases from V and 2 from J; bases not matched to a gene: 7. The CDR3, as DNA: TGTGCCAGCAGTTTCAGCGGGGGAGATCCCTACGAGCAGTACTTC. It encodes CASSFSGGDPYEQYF.

The chain uses TRBV27 and TRBJ2-5, with 7 bases aligning to TRBD1. The V gene end was trimmed by 5 bases and the J gene end by 5 bases; junction bases not matched to a gene: 8. The CDR3 is made up of 14 amino acids. Germline V gives CDR1 MNHEY, CDR2 SMNVEV (reference sequence). As DNA, the CDR3 is TGTGCCAGCAGTAGTCAGGGGGATGGGGAGACCCAGTACTTC. Protein product: CASSSQGDGETQYF.

This rearrangement joins TRBV2 to TRBJ1-6; D is possibly TRBD1 (6 bases). Trimming removed 0 bases from V and 10 bases from J, with 13 bases in between. The CDR3 extends over 15 amino acids. Germline CDR1 is SNHLY and CDR2 is FYNNEI. This CDR3 is CASSEALRGASPLHF. The CDR3 DNA reads TGTGCCAGCAGTGAAGCGCTTCGGGGGGCCTCACCCCTCCACTTT.

The chain has TRBV29-1 and TRBJ2-5; 13 bases align to TRBD2. V lost 6 bases to trimming and J lost 5 bases; unmatched junction nucleotides: 9. CDR1 and CDR2 (germline): SQVTM, ANQGSEA. The CDR3 extends over 15 amino acids. CDR3 region: CSVLPRTSGSETQYF. The CDR3 DNA reads TGCAGCGTCCTTCCGAGGACTAGCGGGAGTGAGACCCAGTACTTC. The entire variable domain, with the rest obtained from reference TRBV29-1 and TRBJ2-5, is as follows: SAVISQKPSRDICQRGTSLTIQCQVDSQVTMMFWYRQQPGQSLTLIATANQGSEATYESGFVIDKFPISRPNLTFSTLTVSNMSPEDSSIYLCSVLPRTSGSETQYFGPGTRLLVL.